This passage covers 18 T cell receptor beta chains from one sample sequenced in a study of cytomegalovirus exposure and HLA in healthy donors (dated by TCRdb to the late 2010s). Library preparation was by the immunoSEQ multiplex PCR assay. For the multiplex PCR, a mixture combining 60 forward primers for TCR Vbeta segments and 13 reverse primers for TCR Jbeta segments was used. Drawn from immuneACCESS, this table holds only the in-frame rearrangements with V and J called that TCRdb kept. Clones are partly lost; checked studies trace under half to an unresolved V gene and leave the rest unexplained. Here the sample has approximately 170,000 clones; under 70% occur a single time. The ten largest make up around 3% of the sample. Sequencing input: PBMCs. These receptors came from a woman aged 40 to 50 in good health and CMV-seropositive.

This clone occurred a few times. The chain recombines TRBV7-8 with TRBJ1-5, with TRBD1 as a possible D gene (6 bases). The CDR3 consists of 14 residues. Germline V gene data show CDR1 as SGHVS and CDR2 as FQNEAQ. Trimming pared 2 bases from V and 6 bases from J, leaving 11 bases between. The CDR3 loop reads CASSLTGIPQPQHF. CDR3 in DNA: TGTGCCAGCAGCTTAACAGGGATCCCTCAGCCCCAGCATTTT.

The chain has TRBV5-1 and TRBJ1-2; tentative D call: TRBD1 (5 bases). V was cut by 2 bases and J by 5 bases, with 10 bases left in between. Germline CDR1 and CDR2: SGHRS and YFSETQ. The CDR3 extends over 13 amino acids. Here the CDR3 reads CASSFDSFYGYTF. DNA of the CDR3: TGCGCCAGCAGCTTTGACAGCTTTTATGGCTACACCTTC. Complete variable domain (other parts from reference TRBV5-1 and TRBJ1-2): KAGVTQTPRYLIKTRGQQVTLSCSPISGHRSVSWYQQTPGQGLQFLFEYFSETQRNKGNFPGRFSGRQFSNSRSEMNVSTLELGDSALYLCASSFDSFYGYTFGSGTRLTVV.

CDR3 in DNA: TGTGCCAGCAGTATGGCCCTAGGGACTAGCGGGAGTGTTTACAATGAGCAGTTCTTC. Protein sequence: CASSMALGTSGSVYNEQFF. The genes are TRBV27 and TRBJ2-1; TRBD2 aligns across 14 bases. Germline CDR1 reads MNHEY; CDR2 reads SMNVEV (reference sequence). Trimming took 5 bases from V and 4 from J; bases not matched to a gene: 13. This CDR3 is 19 amino acids long.

The gene calls are TRBV5-1 and TRBJ2-3, with D tentatively TRBD2 (6 bases). CDR1 and CDR2 from the germline V gene are SGHRS and YFSETQ. This CDR3 has 16 amino acids. Trimming left V 3 bases short and J 2 bases short, with 16 bases between. Written as DNA, the CDR3 is TGCGCCAGCAGCTCGACCCGGGACTCTTACACAGATACGCAGTATTTT. Its protein product is CASSSTRDSYTDTQYF. Full variable domain (outside the CDR3, taken from reference TRBV5-1 and TRBJ2-3): KAGVTQTPRYLIKTRGQQVTLSCSPISGHRSVSWYQQTPGQGLQFLFEYFSETQRNKGNFPGRFSGRQFSNSRSEMNVSTLELGDSALYLCASSSTRDSYTDTQYFGPGTRLTVL.

The CDR3 region is CSERTGFEYGYTF. The CDR3 DNA reads as TGCAGCGAACGGACAGGGTTCGAATATGGCTACACCTTC. The chain combines TRBV29-1 with TRBJ1-2; 8 nucleotides line up with TRBD1. Germline V gene sequence: CDR1 SQVTM, CDR2 ANQGSEA. This CDR3 spans 13 amino acids. The ends lost 7 bases at V and 5 bases at J; junction bases unmatched: 9.

The V call is TRBV6-5, the J call TRBJ2-1, with 7 nucleotides matching TRBD1. CDR1 is MNHEY, CDR2 SVGAGI, per germline. The CDR3 covers 13 residues. V dropped 5 bases and J dropped 9; count of bases not matched to a gene: 7. CDR3 sequence (DNA): TGTGCCAGCAGTCCCGGGGCAGGGGGTGAGCAGTTCTTC. Amino acid sequence: CASSPGAGGEQFF.

There are a few counts of this clone. The genes are TRBV19 and TRBJ2-7, with D perhaps TRBD2 (7 bases). Germline CDR1 LNHDA, CDR2 SQIVND (reference sequence). The CDR3 extends over 14 amino acids. Trimming removed 5 bases at V and 2 bases at J, with 13 bases between. Written as DNA, the CDR3 is TGTGCCAGTAGTGGCGGGGGCGCCGCCTACGAGCAGTACTTC. It codes for CASSGGGAAYEQYF. Variable domain in full (rest from reference TRBV19 and TRBJ2-7): DGGITQSPKYLFRKEGQNVTLSCEQNLNHDAMYWYRQDPGQGLRLIYYSQIVNDFQKGDIAEGYSVSREKKESFPLTVTSAQKNPTAFYLCASSGGGAAYEQYFGPGTRLTVT.

Notes on this clone: A junction boundary mismatches the germline segment, possibly from a read error. The chain recombines TRBV15 with TRBJ1-5; weak D call: TRBD1 (6 bases). Germline values: CDR1 LNHNV, CDR2 YYDKDF (reference sequence). The CDR3 has 15 residues. The CDR3 loop is CATSSSRGLDQPQNF. Here the CDR3 DNA reads TGTGCCACCAGCAGCAGCAGGGGTTTGGATCAGCCCCAGAATTTT.

The chain has TRBV28 and TRBJ1-2, with 9 positions matching TRBD1. V was pared by 7 bases and J by 2 bases, with 8 bases of the junction left unmatched. Germline-derived CDR1 and CDR2 are MDHEN and SYDVKM. The CDR3 runs to 15 residues. Here the CDR3 reads CASTSPGTGNYGYTF. In nucleotides, the CDR3 is TGTGCCAGCACCTCCCCAGGGACAGGGAACTATGGCTACACCTTC.

The gene calls are TRBV27 and TRBJ1-2; 7 bases map to TRBD1. V lost 4 bases, J lost 6 bases, and 11 bases stayed unmatched. This CDR3 has 15 amino acids. CDR1 and CDR2 from the germline V gene are MNHEY and SMNVEV (reference sequence). CDR3 DNA: TGTGCCAGCAGTTCCGCCGGAACAGGGGTAAATGGCTACACCTTC. It yields the protein CASSSAGTGVNGYTF.

The chain combines TRBV5-4 with TRBJ1-2; no firm D call. The ends were cut back, 4 bases at V and 8 bases at J, with 12 bases in the middle. In germline, CDR1 is SGHNT, CDR2 YYREEE (reference sequence). CDR3 length: 12 amino acids. CDR3 protein: CASSTYRGGYTF. The DNA of the CDR3 is TGTGCCAGCAGCACCTACAGAGGGGGCTACACCTTC.

DNA for the CDR3: TGTGCCAGCAGGCCCACAGGGGGCCAGCCCCAGCATTTT. This codes for CASRPTGGQPQHF. The chain recombines TRBV6-5 with TRBJ1-5; 9 bases match TRBD1. Germline CDR1 is MNHEY and CDR2 is SVGAGI. V lost 6 bases to trimming and J lost 7 bases; unmatched junction nucleotides: 4. This CDR3 spans 13 amino acids.

This chain links TRBV10-1 with TRBJ2-7, with D possibly matching TRBD1 (6 bases). This CDR3 contains 15 residues. Germline V CDR1 and CDR2: WNHNN, SYGVQD (reference sequence). Trimming left V 4 bases short and J 1 base short, with 14 bases between. The CDR3 DNA reads as TGCGCCAGCAGTGGGGCCACAGGGATTTCCTACGAGCAGTACTTC. It codes for CASSGATGISYEQYF.

The V call is TRBV5-8, the J call TRBJ2-7, with TRBD2 matching 8 bases. This CDR3 comprises 14 residues. Germline trimming cut 5 bases from V and 3 bases from J; bases unmatched to any gene: 7. Germline V gives CDR1 SGHTS, CDR2 YDEGEE. The CDR3 nucleotides read TGTGCCAGCAGAGGATATCGGGGGGGCTACGAGCAGTACTTC. Translating it yields CASRGYRGGYEQYF. The whole variable domain, filled in from reference TRBV5-8 and TRBJ2-7, reads EAGVTQSPTHLIKTRGQQATLRCSPISGHTSVYWYQQALGLGLQFLLWYDEGEERNRGNFPPRFSGRQFPNYSSELNVNALELEDSALYLCASRGYRGGYEQYFGPGTRLTVT.

About this clone: The sample holds other DNA sequences that translate to the same CDR3. This CDR3 is CASSEGRGTEAFF. For the CDR3, the DNA is TGTGCCAGCAGTGAGGGCAGGGGGACTGAAGCTTTCTTT. The chain couples TRBV2 to TRBJ1-1, with 7 bases lining up with TRBD1. CDR1 and CDR2 (germline): SNHLY, FYNNEI. The CDR3 contains 13 residues. J was trimmed by 5 bases and V by 3 bases; bases with no gene match: 3.

The chain has TRBV5-1 and TRBJ1-5, with D perhaps TRBD1 (5 bases). The CDR3 totals 13 residues. V was shortened by 2 bases and J by 6 bases, with 9 bases between the two germline ends. CDR1 SGHRS and CDR2 YFSETQ come from the germline V gene. This CDR3 reads CASSLGEAQPQHF. CDR3 sequence (DNA): TGCGCCAGCAGCTTAGGGGAGGCTCAGCCCCAGCATTTT.

The gene calls are TRBV29-1 and TRBJ1-1; 8 nucleotides match TRBD1. Germline V gene sequence: CDR1 SQVTM, CDR2 ANQGSEA. The CDR3 spans 17 residues. The V and J ends lost 1 base and 3 bases, in that order; junction bases with no gene match: 13. The CDR3 region is CSVEGHQGALSHTEAFF. In DNA, the CDR3 is TGCAGCGTTGAAGGCCACCAGGGGGCGTTGTCCCACACTGAAGCTTTCTTT.

This chain joins TRBV6-1 and TRBJ2-7; possible D gene TRBD2, 6 bases. The CDR3 is 14 residues long. From germline, CDR1 is MNHNS and CDR2 SASEGT. V was shortened by 4 bases and J by 0 bases, with 10 bases between the two germline ends. The CDR3 sequence: CASSVAGNSYEQYF. CDR3 DNA sequence: TGTGCCAGCAGTGTGGCGGGGAACTCCTACGAGCAGTACTTC.